The T cell receptor beta chain described here comes from a study of cytomegalovirus exposure and HLA in healthy donors. V was clipped by 8 bases and J by 10 bases, with 17 bases between them. The germline V gene has CDR1 SNHLY and CDR2 FYNNEI. CDR3 length: 12 amino acids. Amplification used 60 Vbeta primers and 13 Jbeta primers. Sequenced by immunoSEQ multiplex PCR; TCRdb stores in-frame clones only, minus some. The repertoire holds about 180,000 clones, with almost 85% as singletons. What was sequenced was PBMCs. The clonotype comes from a girl aged 10 to 17 in good health and CMV-seropositive. This chain uses TRBV2 with TRBJ1-1; perhaps TRBD1 as D (6 bases). The CDR3 is CASGPGPRGAFF. In DNA, the CDR3 is TGTGCCAGCGGACCGGGGCCCAGGGGAGCTTTCTTT.